The source of this T cell receptor beta chain is a study of human T cells and chemical hapten exposure. Turning to the study itself: Throughout the approximately 26-week study, diphenylcyclopropenone was applied weekly to the patients' scalps. Alopecia areata, totalis or universalis was found in mostly female patients.

TCRdb redid the calling of the RACE reads with MiXCR, one entry per CDR3 protein. The table has some 300,000 distinct CDR3 sequences, approximately 5% seen once. The study's findings and limits: The formation of large CDR3 similarity clusters by expanded TCRs significantly exceeded that of controls.

Concerning this clonotype itself: What it binds is unknown.

Time point noted: pre-sensitization, week 0. Treatment denoted: therapeutic diphenylcyclopropenone sensitization with weekly scalp DPC. The CDR3 covers 13 residues. Germline CDR1 and CDR2: MNHNY and SVGAGI (reference sequence). Trimming shortened V by 8 bases and J by 2 bases, and 12 bases separated the two germline ends. The chain recombines TRBV6-6 with TRBJ1-2, with D possibly being TRBD1 (5 bases). This material consisted of whole blood, taken in connection with sensitization to the hapten diphenylcyclopropenone (DPC). The receptor comes from a woman under 30 with alopecia areata. Some clones in this sample may be carry-over from other donors' samples. The CDR3 loop is CASGAEPNYGYTF. The CDR3 region has the DNA TGTGCCAGCGGGGCCGAGCCCAACTATGGCTACACCTTC.